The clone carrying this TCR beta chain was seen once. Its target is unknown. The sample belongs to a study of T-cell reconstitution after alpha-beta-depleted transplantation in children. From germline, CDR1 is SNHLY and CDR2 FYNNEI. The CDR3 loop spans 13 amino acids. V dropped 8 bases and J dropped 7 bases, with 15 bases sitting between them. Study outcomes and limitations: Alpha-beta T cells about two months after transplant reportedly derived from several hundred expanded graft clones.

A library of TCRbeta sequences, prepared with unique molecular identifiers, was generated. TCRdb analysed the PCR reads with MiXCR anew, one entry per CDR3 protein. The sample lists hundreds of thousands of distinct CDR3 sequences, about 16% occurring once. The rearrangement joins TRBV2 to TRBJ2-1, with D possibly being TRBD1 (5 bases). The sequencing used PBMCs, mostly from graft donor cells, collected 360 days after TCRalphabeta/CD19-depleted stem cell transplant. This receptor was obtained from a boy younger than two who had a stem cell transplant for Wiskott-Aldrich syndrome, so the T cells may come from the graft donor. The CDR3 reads CASGLIQGNEQFF. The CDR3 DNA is TGTGCCAGCGGCCTGATTCAGGGAAATGAGCAGTTCTTC.